The source of this T cell receptor beta chain is a study of beta chain features in type 1 diabetes. The J segment lost 4 bases and the V segment lost 5 bases, leaving 6 bases of the junction unmatched. Looked up from germline, CDR1 is SGHTA and CDR2 is FQGNSA. The CDR3 has 15 residues. Overall study results and limits: A closer apparent resemblance between naive, central memory and Treg TCRB repertoires was seen in patients than in healthy donors. Fewer junction insertions and more nucleotide deletions appeared in type 1 diabetes patients.

Since all of the isolated RNA was reverse transcribed, expressed TCRB transcripts were what got sequenced. Mean read depth for naive, central memory and regulatory T cell samples was 3.5 million to 4.5 million reads. Sequencing used immunoSEQ multiplex PCR; TCRdb keeps in-frame clones, though not all of them. The repertoire includes 350,000 or so clones, 20% of them detected once, and approximately 0.041% sits in the top ten. This clone has a handful of counts. The target antigen is unknown. The sample consisted of naive CD4+ T cells from blood. This rearrangement joins TRBV7-2 to TRBJ2-1, with 9 bases fitting TRBD2. The receptor comes from a woman aged 18-30 years in good health. The CDR3 is CASSPSSGVYNEQFF. CDR3 bases: TGTGCCAGCAGCCCATCTAGCGGGGTTTACAATGAGCAGTTCTTC.